Shown below are 11 T cell receptor beta chains from a single sample sequenced in a study of response to subunit inactivated influenza vaccine. TCRdb re-analysed the RT-PCR reads in MiXCR, keeping a single row per CDR3 protein. The sample holds more than 700,000 distinct CDR3 sequences, 21% seen once. The sample was PBMCs from blood, taken roughly 5 days after vaccination. The receptors derive from a man in his fifties or sixties who received an inactivated influenza vaccine.

The gene calls are TRBV5-1 and TRBJ2-3, with D possibly being TRBD1 (6 bases). V lost 3 bases to trimming and J lost 6 bases, with 14 bases between them. CDR1 SGHRS and CDR2 YFSETQ come from the germline V gene. The CDR3 has 14 residues. The chain's CDR3 is CASSSTGEEDTQYF. CDR3 DNA: TGCGCCAGCAGCTCGACAGGAGAAGAGGATACGCAGTATTTT.

The sample holds a few counts of this clonotype. V usage is TRBV5-5 and J usage is TRBJ2-7; D is unclear. The CDR3 is 13 residues long. V gave up 6 bases and J gave up 3 bases, with 13 bases separating them. CDR1 is SGHKS, CDR2 YYEKEE, per germline (reference sequence). The CDR3 protein is CASTPGPYYEQYF. The CDR3 DNA is TGTGCCAGCACCCCCGGTCCCTACTACGAGCAGTACTTC.

The sample holds a few counts of this clonotype. V is TRBV20-1 and J is TRBJ2-1; TRBD1 agrees at 8 bases. V lost 4 bases and J lost 5; bases outside the gene matches: 7. Germline CDR1 is DFQATT and CDR2 is SNEGSKA (reference sequence). CDR3 length: 14 amino acids. This CDR3 reads CSATDRGLDNEQFF. DNA of the CDR3: TGCAGTGCTACTGACAGGGGCTTGGACAATGAGCAGTTCTTC.

This clonotype was seen many times. The V call is TRBV12-3 or TRBV12-4, the J call TRBJ2-1; D unclear. The CDR3 totals 16 residues. Trimming removed 5 bases at V and 0 bases at J, with 14 bases between. The CDR3 loop is CASSALLGISYNEQFF. CDR3 coding DNA: TGTGCCAGCAGTGCATTATTGGGGATCTCCTACAATGAGCAGTTCTTC.

This clonotype was seen at least ten times. J is TRBJ2-5 and V is TRBV5-1; D is possibly TRBD2 (5 bases). Germline V CDR1 and CDR2: SGHRS, YFSETQ. The CDR3 has 13 amino acids. Between the trimmed V and J ends, which lost 6 bases and 3 bases, there was a span of 12 bases. The CDR3 region has the DNA TGCGCCAGCACGTCCGGGAACGAAGAGACCCAGTACTTC. Its protein product is CASTSGNEETQYF.

In the case of this clonotype: A much larger clone lies one base from this, so it may be a read error. This CDR3 is missing its conserved last phenylalanine or tryptophan, likely due to a read error. The genes are TRBV11-2 and TRBJ2-5; D is uncertain. The CDR3 sequence is 13 residues long. V shed 5 bases and J shed 5 bases, with 12 bases lying between them. The V gene's germline CDR1 is SGHAT and CDR2 FQNNGV. CDR3 in amino acids: CASSPPIPETQYL. CDR3 bases: TGTGCCAGCAGCCCCCCTATCCCGGAGACCCAGTACCTC.

This clonotype was found a few times. The chain uses TRBV7-9 and TRBJ2-1, with 12 positions matching TRBD2. The germline V gene encodes CDR1 SEHNR and CDR2 FQNEAQ (reference sequence). CDR3 length equals 15 residues. J was trimmed by 6 bases and V by 5 bases; bases with no gene match: 5. The CDR3 region is CASSPLAGGSNEQFF. The DNA for the CDR3 is TGTGCCAGCAGCCCACTAGCGGGAGGCTCCAATGAGCAGTTCTTC.

This clonotype appeared a few times. The gene calls are TRBV20-1 and TRBJ1-5; maybe TRBD1 (6 bases). The CDR3 is 15 amino acids. Per the germline V gene, CDR1 is DFQATT and CDR2 is SNEGSKA (reference sequence). The V end lost 4 bases, the J end lost 0 bases, and 13 bases lay between the germline ends. The DNA of the CDR3 is TGCAGTGCTAAGTCGGGGGGCTATAGCAATCAGCCCCAGCATTTT. Translated, it gives CSAKSGGYSNQPQHF.

The V call is TRBV7-4, the J call TRBJ2-1; 7 bases match TRBD2. Trimming took 2 bases from V and 2 from J; bases not matched to a gene: 9. Looked up from germline, CDR1 is SGHVT and CDR2 is SQSDAQ. This CDR3 region has 17 residues. Written as DNA, the CDR3 is TGTGCCAGCAGCTTAAGTCCGCCTGGGGGGGCCTACAATGAGCAGTTCTTC. Its protein is CASSLSPPGGAYNEQFF.

The chain combines TRBV18 with TRBJ2-5; D perhaps matches TRBD1 (5 bases). The CDR3 runs to 15 residues. V was trimmed by 3 bases and J by 0 bases, leaving 11 bases between them. Germline values: CDR1 KGHSH, CDR2 LQKENI. The CDR3: CASSPPAGYQETQYF. CDR3 nucleotides: TGTGCCAGCTCACCCCCCGCAGGGTACCAAGAGACCCAGTACTTC.

Only a few counts were recorded for this clonotype. This chain uses TRBV12-3 or TRBV12-4 with TRBJ2-7; 10 bases are a match to TRBD2. Trimming removed 6 bases from V and 5 bases from J; junction bases left unmatched: 10. This CDR3 has 15 residues. CDR3 sequence: CASSQGLAGVHEQYF. DNA for the CDR3: TGTGCCAGCAGCCAAGGGCTAGCGGGAGTCCACGAGCAGTACTTC.